These T cell receptor beta chains were read from a single sample in a study of T cells in tumors after PD-1 blockade. Sequenced by immunoSEQ multiplex PCR; TCRdb stores in-frame clones only, minus some. The sample has 9,000 to 15,000 clones; 63% are singletons. The material sequenced was tumor tissue, taken before anti-PD-1 treatment. The receptors originated from a human donor with basal cell carcinoma. The CDR3 runs from the conserved cysteine through the conserved F or W. D genes are given only for firm matches. Clone size is stated in some rows and not others, as once, few, many or a class when expanded.

v_gene,abundance,j_gene,d_gene,CDR3aa,CDR3nt
TRBV7-2,NA,TRBJ1-5,TRBD1,CASSLEPGQGYQPQHF,TGTGCCAGCAGCTTAGAACCGGGACAGGGGTATCAGCCCCAGCATTTT
TRBV4-2,NA,TRBJ2-2,TRBD1,CASSQTGGSYPRELFF,TGTGCCAGCAGCCAAACAGGGGGTAGTTATCCTAGGGAGCTGTTTTTT
TRBV7-9,NA,TRBJ2-3,NA,CASSPWRDVDTDTQYF,TGTGCCAGCAGCCCATGGCGGGACGTAGACACAGATACGCAGTATTTT
TRBV24-1,NA,TRBJ1-1,NA,CATSGGVGGTEAFF,TGTGCCACCAGTGGCGGAGTAGGGGGCACTGAAGCTTTCTTT
TRBV12-5,NA,TRBJ2-3,NA,CASGLGFSTDTQYF,TGTGCTAGTGGTTTGGGTTTTAGCACAGATACGCAGTATTTT
TRBV24-1,medium-sized,TRBJ2-2,TRBD1,CATSDADREVFF,TGTGCCACCAGTGATGCGGACAGGGAGGTGTTTTTT
TRBV28,NA,TRBJ2-7,TRBD2,CASSPGTSGRAAYEQYF,TGTGCCAGCAGTCCTGGGACTAGCGGGAGAGCCGCCTACGAGCAGTACTTC
TRBV29-1,NA,TRBJ2-7,TRBD1,CSVESGQGSSYEQYF,TGCAGCGTTGAATCGGGACAGGGGAGCTCCTACGAGCAGTACTTC
TRBV7-2,large,TRBJ2-7,NA,CASSLGGGLYEQYF,TGTGCCAGCAGCCTGGGAGGGGGCCTATACGAGCAGTACTTC
TRBV27,few,TRBJ2-3,TRBD2,CASRDTSGPSGTQYF,TGTGCCAGCAGGGATACTAGCGGCCCAAGCGGTACGCAGTATTTT
TRBV14,few,TRBJ2-7,NA,CASSQEQRLFLYEQYF,TGTGCCAGCAGCCAAGAGCAGCGTCTATTCCTCTACGAGCAGTACTTC
TRBV7-3,NA,TRBJ1-1,NA,CASSLTPAGSAFF,TGTGCCAGCAGCTTAACCCCAGCAGGAAGCGCTTTCTTT
TRBV6-2/TRBV6-3,NA,TRBJ1-6,NA,CASSYDRGRSPLHF,TGTGCCAGCAGTTACGACCGGGGACGGTCACCCCTCCACTTT
TRBV29-1,NA,TRBJ1-1,NA,CSVEGRGGMNTEAFF,TGCAGCGTTGAAGGGAGGGGGGGGATGAACACTGAAGCTTTCTTT
TRBV5-8,NA,TRBJ2-3,TRBD2,CASSWTSGFTDTQYF,TGTGCCAGCAGCTGGACTAGCGGGTTCACAGATACGCAGTATTTT
TRBV19,once,TRBJ2-3,TRBD2,CATSRLGGATDTQYF,TGTGCCACCTCGAGGCTCGGGGGGGCCACAGATACGCAGTATTTT
TRBV24-1,few,TRBJ2-7,NA,CATSDLSGGEQYF,TGTGCCACCAGTGATTTAAGTGGAGGCGAGCAGTACTTC
TRBV30,NA,TRBJ2-1,NA,CAWSVPLNEQFF,TGTGCCTGGAGTGTACCCCTGAATGAGCAGTTCTTC
TRBV4-1,medium-sized,TRBJ2-7,TRBD2,CASSPLSSGGRAVYEQYF,TGCGCCAGCAGCCCACTATCTAGCGGCGGGAGGGCCGTGTACGAGCAGTACTTC
TRBV7-2,NA,TRBJ1-5,NA,CASNSMLGQPQHF,TGTGCCAGCAACTCGATGTTGGGGCAGCCCCAGCATTTT
TRBV7-8,medium-sized,TRBJ2-7,NA,CASSLYQGSYEQYF,TGTGCCAGCAGCTTATATCAGGGCTCCTACGAGCAGTACTTC
TRBV6-2/TRBV6-3,once,TRBJ2-7,NA,CASSLTLGFAYEQYF,TGTGCCAGCAGCCTGACATTGGGGTTCGCCTACGAGCAGTACTTC
TRBV2,medium-sized,TRBJ2-7,TRBD1,CATQGGGNYEQYF,TGTGCCACACAGGGGGGAGGAAACTACGAGCAGTACTTC
TRBV2,medium-sized,TRBJ2-7,TRBD2,CASSLLAVSYEQYF,TGTGCCAGCAGTCTACTAGCGGTCTCCTACGAGCAGTACTTC
TRBV29-1,medium-sized,TRBJ2-2,NA,CSVEKKAGELFF,TGCAGCGTTGAAAAGAAAGCCGGGGAGCTGTTTTTT
TRBV30,NA,TRBJ1-5,TRBD1,CAWSPKGQGWGNQPQHF,TGTGCCTGGAGTCCAAAGGGACAGGGATGGGGAAATCAGCCCCAGCATTTT
TRBV7-3,NA,TRBJ2-6,NA,CASSLSPGTGANVLTF,TGTGCCAGCAGCTTAAGTCCGGGGACTGGGGCCAACGTCCTGACTTTC
TRBV9,NA,TRBJ2-1,NA,CASSVDTVKFF,TGTGCCAGCAGCGTAGATACCGTAAAGTTCTTC
TRBV9,NA,TRBJ2-7,TRBD2,CASSDGTSGYEQYF,TGTGCCAGCAGCGACGGGACTAGCGGATACGAGCAGTACTTC
TRBV19,few,TRBJ1-2,NA,CASRAPGGLNYGYTF,TGTGCCAGTAGAGCCCCGGGGGGACTTAACTATGGCTACACCTTC
TRBV7-9,NA,TRBJ1-1,NA,CASSLQRDTEAFF,TGTGCCAGCAGCTTGCAGAGGGACACTGAAGCTTTCTTT
TRBV5-4,NA,TRBJ1-1,NA,CASSYRLRTSREMNTEAFF,TGTGCCAGCAGCTACCGATTAAGGACCTCCAGAGAAATGAACACTGAAGCTTTCTTT
TRBV20-1,NA,TRBJ1-2,NA,CSAIGNFGYTF,TGCAGTGCTATTGGGAATTTTGGCTACACCTTC
TRBV29-1,NA,TRBJ2-7,NA,CSVADRRTYEQYF,TGCAGCGTTGCTGACAGAAGGACCTACGAGCAGTACTTC
TRBV14,few,TRBJ1-5,NA,CASSQEGRAKGQPQHF,TGTGCCAGCAGCCAAGAAGGCAGGGCGAAAGGTCAGCCCCAGCATTTT
TRBV14,NA,TRBJ1-1,NA,CASSQSSSAEAFF,TGTGCCAGCAGCCAATCTTCAAGTGCTGAAGCTTTCTTT
TRBV21-1,once,TRBJ1-6,NA,CASSKDGGNSPLHF,TGTGCCAGCAGCAAAGATGGCGGGAATTCACCCCTCCACTTT
TRBV5-1,NA,TRBJ1-2,TRBD1,CASNTGTGIKRGYTF,TGCGCCAGCAACACCGGGACAGGGATAAAGAGGGGCTACACCTTC
TRBV9,NA,TRBJ2-5,TRBD1,CASSASRGNIGQGAKTQYF,TGTGCCAGCAGCGCGTCACGAGGGAATATTGGGCAGGGGGCGAAGACCCAGTACTTC
TRBV6-5,once,TRBJ1-3,NA,CASSSHDSSGNTIYF,TGTGCCAGCAGTTCACATGACAGCTCTGGAAACACCATATATTTT
TRBV6-2/TRBV6-3,NA,TRBJ2-2,TRBD1,CASSAFDRVKTGELFF,TGTGCCAGCAGTGCATTCGACAGGGTTAAAACCGGGGAGCTGTTTTTT
TRBV29-1,hyperexpanded,TRBJ2-1,TRBD2,CSVAGTSVYNEQFF,TGCAGCGTCGCCGGGACTAGCGTCTACAATGAGCAGTTCTTC
TRBV7-8,once,TRBJ2-6,NA,CASRSGPGGVGANVLTF,TGTGCCAGCAGAAGTGGGCCAGGGGGGGTTGGGGCCAACGTCCTGACTTTC
TRBV5-4,few,TRBJ2-1,NA,CASSSDGMVTFF,TGTGCCAGCAGCTCGGACGGGATGGTAACATTCTTC
TRBV7-2,NA,TRBJ1-5,NA,CASSLGGAGNQPQHF,TGTGCCAGCAGCTTAGGAGGGGCTGGCAATCAGCCCCAGCATTTT
TRBV7-9,NA,TRBJ2-7,NA,CASGGYEQYF,TGTGCCAGCGGGGGGTACGAGCAGTACTTC
TRBV7-3,NA,TRBJ2-1,NA,CASSLTPGSYNEQFF,TGTGCCAGCAGCCTGACTCCTGGGTCCTACAATGAGCAGTTCTTC
TRBV19,NA,TRBJ1-4,NA,CASSPGRWGLATNEKLFF,TGTGCCAGTAGCCCCGGAAGATGGGGCCTTGCAACTAATGAAAAACTGTTTTTT
TRBV29-1,NA,TRBJ2-1,NA,CSVRDLGNEQFF,TGCAGCGTTCGGGACCTAGGGAATGAGCAGTTCTTC